What follows are 18 T cell receptor beta chains derived from one specimen sequenced in a study of blood T cell repertoires in COVID-19. TCRdb keeps only in-frame clones here, not all; method: immunoSEQ multiplex PCR. Of 150,000 to 200,000 clones listed, roughly 86% are singletons. The sequenced material came from peripheral blood. These receptor sequences come from a man between 18 and 35 years old with acute or convalescent COVID-19.

This sequence joins TRBV11-1 and TRBJ2-3, with TRBD1 matching over 8 bases. Germline CDR1 is SGHAT and CDR2 is FQDESV (reference sequence). J gave up 3 bases and V 5 bases, and 7 bases lay outside the gene matches. CDR3 length: 15 amino acids. CDR3 amino acids: CASSTNQGATDTQYF. Here the CDR3 DNA reads TGTGCCAGCAGCACGAATCAGGGGGCAACAGATACGCAGTATTTT. The variable domain in full, completed from reference TRBV11-1 and TRBJ2-3, reads EAEVAQSPRYKITEKSQAVAFWCDPISGHATLYWYRQILGQGPELLVQFQDESVVDDSQLPKDRFSAERLKGVDSTLKIQPAELGDSAMYLCASSTNQGATDTQYFGPGTRLTVL.

J is TRBJ2-5 and V is TRBV5-8, with TRBD2 matching 7 bases. Looked up from germline, CDR1 is SGHTS and CDR2 is YDEGEE. This CDR3 contains 18 residues. The trim removed 1 base at V and 4 bases at J, leaving 16 bases unmatched. The CDR3 is CASSLLVGSGVLGETQYF. The DNA for the CDR3 is TGTGCCAGCAGCTTGCTGGTTGGGAGCGGGGTCTTGGGAGAGACCCAGTACTTC.

This clone occurred once. The V call is TRBV5-1, the J call TRBJ2-7; a weak D match, TRBD2 (8 bases). The CDR3 sequence is 15 residues long. Germline loops: CDR1 SGHRS, CDR2 YFSETQ. Trimming took off 4 bases at V and 0 bases at J, with 14 bases between the two ends. Written as DNA, the CDR3 is TGCGCCAGCAGCCCGGGGGGGACAGTCTCCTACGAGCAGTACTTC. It specifies CASSPGGTVSYEQYF.

The V gene is TRBV9, the J gene TRBJ2-4, with 11 bases fitting TRBD2. The length of the CDR3 is 18 residues. Germline values: CDR1 SGDLS, CDR2 YYNGEE. V lost 0 bases, J lost 2 bases, and 7 bases stayed unmatched. In DNA, the CDR3 is TGTGCCAGCAGCGTAGACGGACTAGCGGGCGGAACCAAAAACATTCAGTACTTC. It encodes CASSVDGLAGGTKNIQYF.

The chain couples TRBV14 to TRBJ2-5; D perhaps matches TRBD1 (5 bases). V lost 1 base and J 3 bases, leaving 9 bases between the germline ends. The CDR3 spans 14 residues. Germline CDR1 SGHDN, CDR2 FVKESK. The chain's CDR3 is CASSQVGREETQYF. The CDR3 region has the DNA TGTGCCAGCAGCCAAGTGGGCAGGGAAGAGACCCAGTACTTC.

The chain joins TRBV12-3 or TRBV12-4 to TRBJ1-1, with D uncertain. The CDR3 is 13 amino acids. V was trimmed by 2 bases and J by 1 base, leaving 5 bases between them. Here the CDR3 DNA reads TGTGCCAGCAGTTTATATAAGAACACTGAAGCTTTCTTT. Protein product: CASSLYKNTEAFF.

The chain uses TRBV15 and TRBJ1-6; D unclear. The germline CDR1 and CDR2 sequences are LNHNV and YYDKDF (reference sequence). This CDR3 has 15 amino acids. The V end was cut by 1 base, the J end by 8 bases, with 12 bases between. CDR3 DNA: TGTGCCACCAGCAGAGTTTACCCAGAGGATTCACCCCTCCACTTT. Translated: CATSRVYPEDSPLHF.

The chain links TRBV6-5 to TRBJ2-5; D is perhaps TRBD2 (6 bases). Looked up from germline, CDR1 is MNHEY and CDR2 is SVGAGI. Trimming left V 0 bases short and J 7 bases short, with 15 bases between. CDR3 size: 15 residues. The CDR3 nucleotides read TGTGCCAGCAGTTACTCCGCTAGCGATAGAGGGACCCAGTACTTC. Its translation: CASSYSASDRGTQYF.

The rearrangement joins TRBV19 to TRBJ2-3, with D perhaps TRBD1 (8 bases). The V and J ends lost 3 bases and 0 bases respectively, with 16 bases between them. From germline, CDR1 is LNHDA and CDR2 SQIVND (reference sequence). The CDR3 sequence is 17 residues long. In DNA, the CDR3 is TGTGCCAGTAGTATGTCTACAGGGGGGGCTAGCACAGATACGCAGTATTTT. It specifies CASSMSTGGASTDTQYF.

This clone was recorded only once. The chain employs TRBV5-5 and TRBJ2-1; D gene ambiguous. V was trimmed by 2 bases and J by 10 bases, leaving 7 bases between them. The CDR3 spans 11 residues. CDR1 and CDR2 from the germline V gene are SGHKS and YYEKEE (reference sequence). The CDR3 loop is CASSFTREQFF. In nucleotides, the CDR3 is TGTGCCAGCAGCTTCACCAGGGAGCAGTTCTTC. The variable domain in full, completed from reference TRBV5-5 and TRBJ2-1, reads DAGVTQSPTHLIKTRGQQVTLRCSPISGHKSVSWYQQVLGQGPQFIFQYYEKEERGRGNFPDRFSARQFPNYSSELNVNALLLGDSALYLCASSFTREQFFGPGTRLTVL.

This chain joins TRBV29-1 and TRBJ1-2; TRBD1 matches 7 bases. Unmatched junction bases numbered 6, after V lost 4 bases and J lost 7 bases. The CDR3 is 12 residues long. Germline values: CDR1 SQVTM, CDR2 ANQGSEA. The CDR3 DNA follows: TGCAGCGTTGGACAGGGAAGGAGTGGCTACACCTTC. It yields the protein CSVGQGRSGYTF.

V and J are TRBV7-9 and TRBJ1-2; D remains unclear. V lost 0 bases to trimming and J lost 6 bases, with 11 bases between them. CDR1 and CDR2 from the germline V gene are SEHNR and FQNEAQ (reference sequence). The CDR3 runs to 14 residues. The CDR3 spells CASSLALVGDGYTF. CDR3 in DNA: TGTGCCAGCAGCTTAGCGCTAGTTGGCGATGGCTACACCTTC.

The gene calls are TRBV3-1 (or the pseudogene TRBV3-2) and TRBJ1-4; D is unclear. Trimming cost V 4 bases and J 8 bases, with 8 bases left between them. Germline V gene data show CDR1 as LGHDT and CDR2 as YNNKEL (reference sequence). This CDR3 region has 12 residues. CDR3: CASSPLTEKLFF. The CDR3 DNA reads TGTGCCAGCAGCCCTCTCACAGAAAAACTGTTTTTT.

CDR3 region: CASSIMGSRYGYTF. The CDR3 DNA follows: TGTGCCAGTAGTATTATGGGCAGTAGGTATGGCTACACCTTC. The chain joins TRBV19 to TRBJ1-2; unclear D gene. Germline values: CDR1 LNHDA, CDR2 SQIVND (reference sequence). V was cut by 3 bases and J by 5 bases, with 13 bases left in between. This CDR3 is 14 amino acids long.

The V gene is TRBV7-8, the J gene TRBJ2-2; 7 positions agree with TRBD1. V was pared by 6 bases and J by 0 bases, with 4 bases of the junction left unmatched. Germline values: CDR1 SGHVS, CDR2 FQNEAQ. The CDR3 is 15 residues long. In DNA form, the CDR3 reads TGTGCCAGCAGTTCCGGGACAGCGAACACCGGGGAGCTGTTTTTT. Its translation: CASSSGTANTGELFF. The full variable domain, rest sourced from reference TRBV7-8 and TRBJ2-2, is GAGVSQSPRYKVAKRGQDVALRCDPISGHVSLFWYQQALGQGPEFLTYFQNEAQLDKSGLPSDRFFAERPEGSVSTLKIQRTQQEDSAVYLCASSSGTANTGELFFGEGSRLTVL.

The rearrangement links TRBV12-5 to TRBJ1-2, with 7 bases aligning to TRBD1. The CDR3 runs to 13 residues. Germline assignment: CDR1 LGHNT and CDR2 FRNRAP. The J segment lost 4 bases and the V segment lost 7 bases, leaving 6 bases of the junction unmatched. The CDR3 nucleotides read TGTGCTAGTGCCCGGGGACAGAGCTATGGCTACACCTTC. Translated: CASARGQSYGYTF.

This clone was seen only a few times. This sequence joins TRBV4-2 and TRBJ1-5; D perhaps matches TRBD1 (5 bases). Between the trimmed V and J ends, which lost 1 base and 2 bases, there was a span of 12 bases. The CDR3 totals 16 residues. Germline-derived CDR1 and CDR2 are LGHNA and YNFKEQ. The CDR3 region is CASSQVVGAGNQPQHF. In DNA, the CDR3 is TGTGCCAGCAGCCAAGTTGTAGGGGCAGGCAATCAGCCCCAGCATTTT.

The chain is built from TRBV7-2 and TRBJ2-5; 9 bases fit TRBD2. CDR3 length: 15 residues. V gave up 0 bases and J gave up 5 bases; unmatched junction bases: 4. The V gene's germline CDR1 is SGHTA and CDR2 FQGNSA. The CDR3 sequence: CASSLAPSGGETQYF. CDR3 bases: TGTGCCAGCAGCTTAGCCCCCAGCGGGGGGGAGACCCAGTACTTC.